This T cell receptor (beta chain) was identified in a study of response to subunit inactivated influenza vaccine. Whole-study findings and limits: With each seasonal influenza vaccination, the authors suggested, few new T cells are recruited.

MiXCR was run by TCRdb on the RT-PCR reads, yielding one entry per CDR3 protein. The data contain 400,000 to 550,000 distinct CDR3 sequences, about 25% of them singletons. In its sample, this clonotype was seen a few times. The antigen is undetermined. The receptor's source is a man in his forties or fifties who received an inactivated influenza vaccine. The material was CD4+ T cells sorted from PBMCs, obtained 4 to 6 days after vaccination.

The CDR3 region is CAPVGRLAKNIQYF. CDR3 nucleotides: TGTGCCCCCGTCGGGAGACTAGCCAAAAACATTCAGTACTTC. V and J are TRBV28 and TRBJ2-4, with a possible D match to TRBD2 (6 bases). V lost 11 bases, J lost 0 bases, and 14 bases lay in between. From germline, CDR1 is MDHEN and CDR2 SYDVKM. The CDR3 extends over 14 amino acids.